One sample yielded the 20 T cell receptor beta chains listed below, sequenced in a study of Ad26.COV2.S vaccination and SARS-CoV-2 variants. The assay was immunoSEQ multiplex PCR, and TCRdb's table has in-frame clones only and misses some. The sample has fewer than 55,000 clones, roughly four fifths seen once. The specimen was peripheral blood, collected after recovery from COVID-19. The source is a human donor who had recovered from COVID-19.

The chain recombines TRBV9 with TRBJ2-1; 8 bases fit TRBD2. CDR3 length: 15 residues. Unmatched junction bases numbered 3, after V lost 4 bases and J lost 0 bases. Germline V CDR1 and CDR2: SGDLS, YYNGEE. This CDR3 is CASSPSGSSYNEQFF. The CDR3 nucleotides are TGTGCCAGCAGCCCCAGCGGGAGCTCCTACAATGAGCAGTTCTTC.

The CDR3 loop reads CASTTGGSGNQPQHF. The CDR3, as DNA: TGTGCCAGCACCACAGGGGGCTCGGGCAATCAGCCCCAGCATTTT. The chain employs TRBV6-5 and TRBJ1-5; 9 nucleotides agree with TRBD1. The junction had 6 bases not matched to a gene; V was cut back by 7 bases and J by 2 bases. The CDR3 is made up of 15 amino acids. The germline gives CDR1 MNHEY, CDR2 SVGAGI.

The sample holds one count of this clone. The chain combines TRBV18 with TRBJ1-1, with D possibly TRBD1 on 5 matching bases. The CDR3 loop spans 16 amino acids. Looked up from germline, CDR1 is KGHSH and CDR2 is LQKENI. The ends were cut back, 5 bases at V and 0 bases at J, with 16 bases in the middle. This chain's CDR3 is CASSGQRARVNTEAFF. CDR3 bases: TGTGCCAGCTCAGGGCAGAGGGCCAGGGTGAACACTGAAGCTTTCTTT.

Only one count was recorded for this clone. The CDR3 protein is CASSKSSGQGYTEAFF. CDR3 DNA: TGTGCCAGTAGTAAATCCTCTGGGCAGGGCTACACTGAAGCTTTCTTT. The chain is built from TRBV19 and TRBJ1-1, with D maybe TRBD1 (5 bases). V was shortened by 4 bases and J by 3 bases, with 18 bases between the two germline ends. Germline CDR1 is LNHDA and CDR2 is SQIVND (reference sequence). This CDR3 region has 16 residues.

The rearrangement links TRBV6-6 to TRBJ2-3; D uncertain. The CDR3 runs 12 residues. The V end lost 5 bases, the J end lost 14 bases, and 17 bases lay between the germline ends. Germline lookup yields CDR1 MNHNY and CDR2 SVGAGI (reference sequence). The DNA for the CDR3 is TGTGCCAGCAGTGATAAAGTGTTAAGGCGGTATTTT. Translation: CASSDKVLRRYF.

This chain links TRBV5-1 with TRBJ1-1, with D perhaps matching TRBD1 (6 bases). Germline CDR1 is SGHRS and CDR2 is YFSETQ. The CDR3 covers 14 residues. V lost 4 bases to trimming and J lost 3 bases, with 13 bases between them. CDR3 bases: TGCGCCAGCAGCCGGCCAGGACAGCACACTGAAGCTTTCTTT. Its protein product is CASSRPGQHTEAFF.

V is TRBV7-9 and J is TRBJ2-3; 7 nucleotides agree with TRBD2. The CDR3 contains 15 residues. Germline CDR1 reads SEHNR; CDR2 reads FQNEAQ (reference sequence). The junction had 9 bases not matched to a gene; V was cut back by 4 bases and J by 5 bases. The CDR3 loop reads CASSSQGGSEDTQYF. As DNA, the CDR3 is TGTGCCAGCAGCTCCCAGGGCGGGAGTGAAGATACGCAGTATTTT.

The rearrangement uses TRBV7-3 and TRBJ2-3, with D tentatively TRBD1 (6 bases). Per germline, CDR1 SGHTA and CDR2 FQGTGA. The V end lost 3 bases, the J end lost 5 bases, and 12 bases lay between the germline ends. The CDR3 totals 14 residues. The CDR3 DNA follows: TGTGCCAGCAGCTTTTTGGGGGCCATAGATACGCAGTATTTT. Encoded protein: CASSFLGAIDTQYF.

This chain uses TRBV3-1 (or the pseudogene TRBV3-2) with TRBJ1-2; 8 positions agree with TRBD1. J gave up 8 bases and V 4 bases, and 9 bases lay outside the gene matches. CDR3 length equals 14 residues. The germline V gene encodes CDR1 LGHDT and CDR2 YNNKEL (reference sequence). CDR3 region: CASSPPQGAGGYTF. In DNA form, the CDR3 reads TGTGCCAGCAGCCCCCCCCAGGGGGCAGGAGGCTACACCTTC.

This chain joins TRBV6-4 and TRBJ2-3, with D possibly being TRBD2 (6 bases). The CDR3 spans 15 residues. CDR1 is MRHNA and CDR2 is SNTAGT in the germline V gene. V lost 5 bases, J lost 6 bases, and 18 bases lay in between. CDR3: CASSQDGGARDTQYF. As DNA, the CDR3 is TGTGCCAGCAGTCAGGACGGCGGGGCGCGGGATACGCAGTATTTT.

This clone was detected a few times. The chain uses TRBV6-5 and TRBJ1-4; TRBD1 agrees at 7 bases. Trimming took 6 bases from V and 13 from J; bases not matched to a gene: 14. The CDR3 sequence is 14 residues long. Germline-derived CDR1 and CDR2 are MNHEY and SVGAGI. The CDR3 is CASRDPGQLNRLFF. CDR3 in DNA: TGTGCCAGCAGGGACCCGGGACAGTTAAATCGACTGTTTTTT.

The chain joins TRBV9 to TRBJ1-1; tentatively, D is TRBD1 (5 bases). Deletions cut 4 bases from V and 4 bases from J, with 23 bases between. CDR1 and CDR2 from the germline V gene are SGDLS and YYNGEE. The CDR3 length is 17 residues. The CDR3 DNA sequence: TGTGCCAGCAGCTCCGGTGGGGGAGGCACTCATCTCACTGAAGCTTTCTTT. Translated, it gives CASSSGGGGTHLTEAFF.

The chain recombines TRBV4-1 with TRBJ2-5; 10 bases map to TRBD1. After removal of 4 bases from V and 5 bases from J, the junction contained 4 bases not matched to a gene. Germline V gene lookup returns CDR1 MGHRA and CDR2 YSYEKL. The length of the CDR3 is 14 residues. The CDR3 DNA follows: TGCGCCAGCAGCCCGACAGGGGGCTGGGAGACCCAGTACTTC. This translates into CASSPTGGWETQYF.

V gene TRBV9 combines with J gene TRBJ1-1; no clear D. Germline CDR1 reads SGDLS; CDR2 reads YYNGEE. This CDR3 is 13 amino acids long. V was cut by 0 bases and J by 6 bases, with 9 bases left in between. CDR3 residues: CASSVELFSEAFF. The CDR3 nucleotides are TGTGCCAGCAGCGTAGAGCTCTTTTCTGAAGCTTTCTTT.

Relative to its sample, this clone is medium-sized. The rearrangement uses TRBV6-1 and TRBJ1-4; weak D call: TRBD1 (5 bases). Germline V lookup: CDR1 MNHNS, CDR2 SASEGT. The CDR3 covers 14 residues. Trimming took 2 bases from V and 3 from J, leaving 7 bases between them. The CDR3 DNA is TGTGCCAGCAGTGAACGGGGGTCTAATGAAAAACTGTTTTTT. Translating gives CASSERGSNEKLFF.

The chain carries TRBV7-2 and TRBJ2-3; TRBD2 aligns across 9 bases. V gave up 1 base and J gave up 0 bases; unmatched junction bases: 8. Germline-derived CDR1 and CDR2 are SGHTA and FQGNSA. The CDR3 extends over 18 amino acids. CDR3 region: CASSLVIAGAPSTDTQYF. CDR3 bases: TGTGCCAGCAGCTTAGTGATAGCGGGGGCCCCTAGCACAGATACGCAGTATTTT.

CDR3 bases: TGCGCCAGCAGCTTGGACCCCTCGGCTTCCTACAATGAGCAGTTCTTC. It encodes CASSLDPSASYNEQFF. The chain has TRBV5-1 and TRBJ2-1, with no clear D. The CDR3 loop spans 16 amino acids. The germline V and J ends were trimmed by 0 bases and 1 base, with 11 bases remaining between them. CDR1 SGHRS and CDR2 YFSETQ come from the germline V gene.

The V gene is TRBV11-2, the J gene TRBJ2-7, with D maybe TRBD1 (6 bases). V was shortened by 5 bases and J by 3 bases, with 11 bases between the two germline ends. This CDR3 comprises 13 residues. Germline V gene sequence: CDR1 SGHAT, CDR2 FQNNGV. The CDR3 DNA reads as TGTGCCAGCAGCAAACTCAGGGGCTACGAGCAGTACTTC. Its protein product is CASSKLRGYEQYF.

The chain has TRBV14 and TRBJ2-5; 7 nucleotides align to TRBD1. Losses at the gene ends were 1 base for V and 0 bases for J; bases not matched to a gene: 2. Germline lookup yields CDR1 SGHDN and CDR2 FVKESK. This CDR3 spans 15 amino acids. In DNA, the CDR3 is TGTGCCAGCAGCCAAGCCGGGACAGACCAAGAGACCCAGTACTTC. It is translated as CASSQAGTDQETQYF.

The chain combines TRBV5-4 with TRBJ2-1, with 7 bases aligning to TRBD1. J lost 9 bases, V lost 2 bases, and 11 bases had no gene match. The CDR3 covers 15 residues. From germline, CDR1 is SGHNT and CDR2 YYREEE (reference sequence). The CDR3 DNA reads as TGTGCCAGCAGCTTTTTAGCAGGGGGTGGGGGTGAGCAGTTCTTC. This translates into CASSFLAGGGGEQFF.